These 22 T cell receptor beta chains originate from one sample sequenced in a study of Graves' ophthalmopathy and Graves' hyperthyroidism (dated by TCRdb to 2017 to 2018). Instrument used: Illumina HiSeq 2000. TCR beta CDR3 regions were amplified from RNA transcripts for repertoire sequencing. The first round of RT-PCR was done with HTBI primers and the Qiagen OneStep RT-PCR kit, and was followed by a second round of multiplex PCR, then size selection and purification. TCRdb reworked the public reads: Q25 trimming with fastp, MiXCR clone assembly, productive beta chains retained. Each record represents a unique CDR3 protein, reported with the most common genes and DNA among its rows. For this sample the table gives a few hundred thousand distinct CDR3 sequences, of which about 15% were detected only once. The ten top clones hold roughly 2.3% of the sample. Sequencing was done on a sample of peripheral blood. These receptors all stem from an adult woman with stable Graves' hyperthyroidism.

The chain combines TRBV7-9 with TRBJ2-2; 8 nucleotides line up with TRBD2. Germline loops: CDR1 SEHNR, CDR2 FQNEAQ (reference sequence). The CDR3 covers 15 residues. V lost 5 bases and J lost 4; bases outside the gene matches: 6. The DNA of the CDR3 is TGTGCCAGCAGCCCCGGGAGGGCTACCACCGGGGAGCTGTTTTTT. It codes for CASSPGRATTGELFF.

The chain joins TRBV12-3 or TRBV12-4 to TRBJ1-1, with TRBD1 matching over 9 bases. This CDR3 has 12 amino acids. V lost 5 bases to trimming and J lost 7 bases; unmatched junction nucleotides: 2. The CDR3 DNA is TGTGCCAGCAGTGAGACAGGGGGTGAAGCTTTCTTT. Translation gives CASSETGGEAFF.

This clonotype appeared many times. In nucleotides, the CDR3 is TGCGCCAGCAGCCTACCGGGACACCCACAAGAGACCCAGTACTTC. Translating it yields CASSLPGHPQETQYF. The rearrangement joins TRBV4-1 to TRBJ2-5; D is perhaps TRBD1 (6 bases). CDR1 is MGHRA and CDR2 is YSYEKL in the germline V gene. The CDR3 runs 15 residues. Trimming removed 4 bases at V and 2 bases at J, with 14 bases between.

The CDR3 reads CASSQPGQRGYTF. The CDR3 bases are TGCGCCAGCAGCCAACCGGGACAACGAGGCTACACCTTC. The J gene is TRBJ1-2, the V gene TRBV4-1; the D gene is possibly TRBD1 (6 bases). Between the trimmed V and J ends, which lost 2 bases and 8 bases, there was a span of 12 bases. Per the germline V gene, CDR1 is MGHRA and CDR2 is YSYEKL. This CDR3 is built from 13 residues.

The J gene is TRBJ2-2, the V gene TRBV4-1, with a weak D call TRBD2 (6 bases). V lost 3 bases and J 0 bases, leaving 8 bases between the germline ends. The germline gives CDR1 MGHRA, CDR2 YSYEKL. The length of the CDR3 is 15 residues. The CDR3 DNA follows: TGCGCCAGCAGCCACGGGACTTCGAACACCGGGGAGCTGTTTTTT. It codes for CASSHGTSNTGELFF.

A few counts support this clonotype. The chain has TRBV5-1 and TRBJ1-2; D is uncertain. CDR1 SGHRS and CDR2 YFSETQ come from the germline V gene. This CDR3 contains 14 residues. Trimming shortened V by 0 bases and J by 4 bases, and 10 bases separated the two germline ends. The CDR3 nucleotides are TGCGCCAGCAGCTTGGAGGGTATAGGCTATGGCTACACCTTC. It is translated as CASSLEGIGYGYTF.

This clonotype appeared many times. The V call is TRBV7-6, the J call TRBJ2-5, with unresolved D. CDR3 length: 15 residues. Trimming cost V 0 bases and J 2 bases, with 10 bases left between them. Germline V lookup: CDR1 SGHVS, CDR2 FNYEAQ. CDR3 DNA sequence: TGTGCCAGCAGCTTAGCACCTCTAGAGCAAGAGACCCAGTACTTC. Protein sequence: CASSLAPLEQETQYF.

This clonotype came up many times. At one end, the junction sequence differs from germline, possibly due to a read error. The chain carries TRBV24-1 and TRBJ2-4; weak D call: TRBD2 (5 bases). Germline loops: CDR1 KGHDR, CDR2 SFDVKD. The CDR3 extends over 14 amino acids. The DNA for the CDR3 is TGTGCCACCAGTGACAGTCTAGCCAAAAACATTAAGTACTTC. This sequence encodes CATSDSLAKNIKYF.

At least ten counts were recorded for this clonotype. The chain has TRBV7-8 and TRBJ1-1; D uncertain. Trimming stripped 1 base from V and 1 base from J, with 16 bases between. The CDR3 totals 17 residues. Germline loops: CDR1 SGHVS, CDR2 FQNEAQ. The CDR3 DNA follows: TGTGCCAGCAGCTTAGTTACGGGCGAACTACCGAACACTGAAGCTTTCTTT. The encoded protein is CASSLVTGELPNTEAFF. The full variable domain, in which reference TRBV7-8 and TRBJ1-1 provide the parts outside the CDR3, is GAGVSQSPRYKVAKRGQDVALRCDPISGHVSLFWYQQALGQGPEFLTYFQNEAQLDKSGLPSDRFFAERPEGSVSTLKIQRTQQEDSAVYLCASSLVTGELPNTEAFFGQGTRLTVV.

This clonotype has a count of ten or more. This CDR3 is CASSYDKIQETQYF. The DNA for the CDR3 is TGTGCCAGCAGTTACGACAAGATACAAGAGACCCAGTACTTC. The genes are TRBV6-5 and TRBJ2-5; no definite D call. Between the trimmed V and J ends, which lost 2 bases and 2 bases, there was a span of 9 bases. The CDR3 has 14 amino acids. CDR1 is MNHEY, CDR2 SVGAGI, per germline.

Ten or more counts support this clonotype. V is TRBV6-5 and J is TRBJ2-7; 10 bases align to TRBD2. V was pared by 2 bases and J by 6 bases, with 4 bases of the junction left unmatched. Germline CDR1 is MNHEY and CDR2 is SVGAGI. CDR3 size: 14 residues. CDR3 in amino acids: CASSYTSGATEQYF. CDR3 nucleotides: TGTGCCAGCAGTTACACTAGCGGGGCTACCGAGCAGTACTTC.

The J gene is TRBJ2-5, the V gene TRBV20-1, with TRBD2 matching over 9 bases. This CDR3 has 18 residues. Per germline, CDR1 DFQATT and CDR2 SNEGSKA (reference sequence). The J segment lost 4 bases and the V segment lost 1 base, leaving 16 bases of the junction unmatched. This chain's CDR3 is CSARGAGRSGGPPETQYF. The CDR3 DNA reads as TGCAGTGCTAGAGGGGCGGGCAGGAGCGGGGGGCCACCAGAGACCCAGTACTTC.

This clonotype was detected many times. The V gene is TRBV6-1, the J gene TRBJ2-2, with TRBD2 matching over 8 bases. The CDR3 contains 18 residues. With 3 bases clipped from V and 2 bases from J, the junction kept 11 bases outside the gene matches. Looked up from germline, CDR1 is MNHNS and CDR2 is SASEGT. The CDR3 loop is CASSENYGGLANTGELFF. In DNA form, the CDR3 reads TGTGCCAGCAGTGAGAACTATGGAGGACTAGCAAACACCGGGGAGCTGTTTTTT.

This rearrangement joins TRBV28 to TRBJ1-1, with a tentative D call TRBD1 (6 bases). Germline V gene sequence: CDR1 MDHEN, CDR2 SYDVKM. V was cut by 8 bases and J by 12 bases, with 19 bases left in between. The CDR3 is made up of 12 amino acids. DNA for the CDR3: TGTGCCAGCGGGTTGAGAACAGGGTGGACTTTCTTT. Translated, it gives CASGLRTGWTFF.

The chain links TRBV25-1 to TRBJ2-6; 14 bases align to TRBD2. Germline V gene sequence: CDR1 MGHDK, CDR2 SYGVNS. The CDR3 is made up of 21 amino acids. V dropped 5 bases and J dropped 1; count of bases not matched to a gene: 13. This CDR3 reads CASSPWAGRLAGGSGANVLTF. As DNA, the CDR3 is TGTGCCAGCAGTCCCTGGGCGGGGAGACTAGCGGGAGGGTCTGGGGCCAACGTCCTGACTTTC.

In nucleotides, the CDR3 is TGTGCCAGCAGTTTTAATACAGACCTGGATACGCAGTATTTT. Translated: CASSFNTDLDTQYF. The chain combines TRBV12-3 or TRBV12-4 with TRBJ2-3; D not certain. The CDR3 has 14 amino acids. V lost 3 bases to trimming and J lost 6 bases, with 13 bases between them.

Only one count was recorded for this clonotype. A read error is likely, as this CDR3 ends without the conserved phenylalanine or tryptophan. V usage is TRBV6-5 and J usage is TRBJ2-7; D uncertain. The CDR3 length is 12 residues. Germline values: CDR1 MNHEY, CDR2 SVGAGI. In DNA, the CDR3 is TGTGCCAGTAGTTTGTTAGGCGGCGAGCAGTACTAC. This gives the protein CASSLLGGEQYY.

This clonotype was observed at least ten times. The chain links TRBV7-8 to TRBJ1-5, with TRBD1 matching 7 bases. Losses at the gene ends were 5 bases for V and 6 bases for J; bases not matched to a gene: 13. Germline V lookup: CDR1 SGHVS, CDR2 FQNEAQ. The CDR3 is 16 amino acids. CDR3: CASSPLETGWGQPQHF. CDR3 in DNA: TGTGCCAGCAGCCCCCTCGAGACAGGGTGGGGTCAGCCCCAGCATTTT.

A remark on this clonotype: Mismatch with germline at one junction end may stem from a read error. CDR3 coding DNA: TGCGCCAGCAGCCAAGGCAGGGGAATGAACACTGAAGCTTTCTTT. Its protein is CASSQGRGMNTEAFF. The rearrangement uses TRBV12-3 or TRBV12-4 and TRBJ1-1; D possibly corresponds to TRBD1 (6 bases). This CDR3 has 15 residues.

This clonotype appeared many times. The rearrangement links TRBV7-9 to TRBJ2-7; D is unclear. The CDR3 loop spans 13 amino acids. V lost 1 base and J lost 4, with 8 bases in between. Germline V gives CDR1 SEHNR, CDR2 FQNEAQ (reference sequence). The CDR3 DNA follows: TGTGCCAGCAGCTTAGTGATAGGGTACGAGCAGTACTTC. Residues: CASSLVIGYEQYF. The whole variable domain, remainder taken from reference TRBV7-9 and TRBJ2-7, is DTGVSQNPRHKITKRGQNVTFRCDPISEHNRLYWYRQTLGQGPEFLTYFQNEAQLEKSRLLSDRFSAERPKGSFSTLEIQRTEQGDSAMYLCASSLVIGYEQYFGPGTRLTVT.

This clonotype was counted at least ten times. This sequence joins TRBV13 and TRBJ2-7; 9 bases fit TRBD1. The CDR3 has 13 amino acids. Germline V gene sequence: CDR1 PRHDT, CDR2 FYEKMQ (reference sequence). The V and J ends lost 4 bases and 6 bases, in that order; junction bases with no gene match: 4. CDR3 DNA: TGTGCCAGCAGCTGGGGACAGGGTTTCGAGCAGTACTTC. This encodes CASSWGQGFEQYF.

Many counts were recorded for this clonotype. The chain carries TRBV5-1 and TRBJ1-1; a weak D match, TRBD1 (6 bases). Germline CDR1 reads SGHRS; CDR2 reads YFSETQ. The CDR3 has 15 amino acids. V gave up 0 bases and J gave up 6 bases, with 15 bases separating them. CDR3 DNA: TGCGCCAGCAGCTTGGTCCCGGGGGCGCCCCCTGAAGCTTTCTTT. Protein sequence: CASSLVPGAPPEAFF.